The clone carrying this T cell receptor (beta chain) has only one observation. Its antigen is undetermined. Trimming removed 5 bases from V and 2 bases from J; junction bases left unmatched: 6. Germline V gene data show CDR1 as SGHTA and CDR2 as FQGNSA. There are 14 residues in the CDR3. This entry comes from a study of cytomegalovirus exposure and HLA in healthy donors. PCR primers comprised 60 Vbeta and 13 Jbeta primers. The method was immunoSEQ multiplex PCR; TCRdb's version includes in-frame clones alone and lacks a portion of them. The sample carries over 90,000 clones, approximately 70% recorded once. Study outcomes and limitations: It was assumed in the presence/absence analyses that sequencing depth was roughly uniform across donors. The classifier was said to identify cytomegalovirus status with high specificity and sensitivity. It emerged from a later analysis that several of the most significant clusters appeared to be linked to common viral pathogens. Sequences of the TCR beta chain were said to predict the HLA-A and HLA-B alleles of most subjects accurately.

This TCR derives from a woman aged 45-59 years in good health and CMV-seronegative. What was sequenced was PBMCs. This chain joins TRBV7-2 and TRBJ2-7; the match to TRBD2 covers 7 bases. The CDR3 DNA is TGTGCCAGCAGCCCACAGCGGGGAGCCTACGAGCAGTACTTC. This encodes CASSPQRGAYEQYF.